This is a list of T cell receptor beta chains from one sample in a study of T cells in localized non-small cell lung cancer. Assay used: immunoSEQ multiplex PCR; TCRdb lists only in-frame clones, some missing. Among 1,700 or so clones listed, approximately 15% were seen once. Source: normal lung tissue next to the tumor, taken before any cancer treatment. These receptors all stem from a man between 40 and 70 years old with stage II squamous cell lung carcinoma. Each CDR3 is given with its conserved first and last residue. A D gene is named only where the DNA matches it firmly. Some rows have no size entry. The others give once, few or many, or a class for an expanded clone.

abundance | j_gene | v_gene | d_gene | CDR3nt | CDR3aa
medium-sized | TRBJ2-2 | TRBV6-8 | TRBD1 | TGTGCCACCAATCCGGGACAGGGGATTTACGGGGAGCTGTTTTTT | CATNPGQGIYGELFF
few | TRBJ1-4 | TRBV28 | NA | TGTGCCAGCAGTCCCACTAAGGGCACTAATGAAAAACTGTTTTTT | CASSPTKGTNEKLFF
NA | TRBJ1-1 | TRBV6-8 | NA | TGTGCCAGCAGTCCCGAGTCGGGGGCCACTGAAGCTTTCTTT | CASSPESGATEAFF
medium-sized | TRBJ1-1 | TRBV4-1 | NA | TGCGCCAGCAGCCAAGAAACAGGGAACACTGAAGCTTTCTTT | CASSQETGNTEAFF
few | TRBJ2-1 | TRBV11-3 | NA | TGTGCCAGCAGCGCCAGCGGGCAGGGAAACGACAATGAGCAGTTCTTC | CASSASGQGNDNEQFF
medium-sized | TRBJ2-5 | TRBV28 | TRBD1 | TGTGCCACCCGCGTGCTAACAGGGGGATCAGGAGAGACCCAGTACTTC | CATRVLTGGSGETQYF
NA | TRBJ2-5 | TRBV11-3 | NA | TGTGCCAGCAGCTTATTGGGATCTGTGTGGGACGGAGAGACCCAGTACTTC | CASSLLGSVWDGETQYF
few | TRBJ2-1 | TRBV10-1 | NA | TGCGCCAGCAGTGAGGAAATAGGGACTTCGTACAATGAGCAGTTCTTC | CASSEEIGTSYNEQFF
NA | TRBJ2-2 | TRBV6-7 | NA | TGTGCCAGCGGGAACACCGGGGAGCTGTTTTTT | CASGNTGELFF
NA | TRBJ2-1 | TRBV19 | TRBD1 | TGTGCCACCGACCGGGGACAGGAATACTCCTACAATGAGCAGTTCTTC | CATDRGQEYSYNEQFF
medium-sized | TRBJ1-3 | TRBV11-3 | NA | TGTGCCAGCAGCTCCCGGGACTCTGGAAACACCATATATTTT | CASSSRDSGNTIYF
few | TRBJ2-5 | TRBV6-8 | NA | TGTGCCAGCAGTTACTCGAGAGCGGCCGGGTCAATCGGGGAGACCCAGTACTTC | CASSYSRAAGSIGETQYF
NA | TRBJ2-3 | TRBV12-5 | TRBD1 | TGTGCTAGTGGTCCGGCAGGGGGCTGGTCAGATACGCAGTATTTT | CASGPAGGWSDTQYF
large | TRBJ2-7 | TRBV6-8 | NA | NA | CASTFGPGFGEQYF
NA | TRBJ2-7 | TRBV6-8 | TRBD1 | TGTGCCAGCGTCAGGGGGCACTACGAGCAGTACTTC | CASVRGHYEQYF
few | TRBJ1-6 | TRBV6-8 | NA | TGTGCCAGCAAATTTCGGGGGGATAATTCACCCCTCCACTTT | CASKFRGDNSPLHF
NA | TRBJ2-3 | TRBV6-8 | NA | TGTGCCAGCACTCCCGGCGGGGGCACAGATACGCAGTATTTT | CASTPGGGTDTQYF
NA | TRBJ1-5 | TRBV6-8 | TRBD1 | TGTGCCAGCAGTTACTCGGTAACAGGGGGTCTGCCCCAGCATTTT | CASSYSVTGGLPQHF
few | TRBJ1-2 | TRBV28 | TRBD1 | TGTGCCAGCAGGCGGACAGGGGGCGCTAGGAACTATGGCTACACCTTC | CASRRTGGARNYGYTF
few | TRBJ1-3 | TRBV19 | NA | TGTGCCAGTAGTTCCCGGGCCCAAGGCACCATATATTTT | CASSSRAQGTIYF
few | TRBJ2-4 | TRBV19 | TRBD1 | TGTGCCAGTAGTACAACAGGGGGTCGGGGAAACATTCAGTACTTC | CASSTTGGRGNIQYF